This T cell receptor beta chain is from a study of shared clonotypes between healthy human individuals. Whole-study context: Participating donors consisted of two women and a few men aged 18 to 49. Each donor's CD4 naive and CD4 memory cells filled three plates apiece, CD8 naive two, and CD8 memory one.

This table comes from immunoSEQ multiplex PCR, and its TCRdb copy is limited to in-frame clones, with some not included. This repertoire shows more than 2 million clones, 85% to 95% found once; its top ten account for more than 1.5%. CD45RO-negative, CCR7-selected cells formed the naive CD8 fraction, which excluded terminally differentiated effector memory CD45RA+ cells. The study drew all its donors from Caucasian adults living in Nashville, Tennessee. Germline values: CDR1 MNHEY, CDR2 SVGAGI. The CDR3 has 12 amino acids. V was clipped by 6 bases and J by 3 bases, with 8 bases between them. The chain uses TRBV6-5 and TRBJ1-1; weak D call: TRBD1 (6 bases). The TCR was taken from a man aged 18 to 30 in good health. Some clones in this sample may be carry-over from other donors' samples. The sample consisted of naive CD8+ T cells from PBMCs. DNA of the CDR3: TGTGCCAGCAGGGACAGTCACACTGAAGCTTTCTTT. Protein: CASRDSHTEAFF.